The 8 T cell receptor beta chains listed next were all sequenced from one sample in a study of cytomegalovirus exposure and HLA in healthy donors. Primers: 60 Vbeta forward and 13 Jbeta reverse. The assay was immunoSEQ multiplex PCR, and TCRdb's table has in-frame clones only and misses some. The sample contains 140,000 to 150,000 clones, about four fifths of which appear only once. The sequencing sample was made of PBMCs. These receptors came from a man aged 35 to 55 in good health and CMV-seronegative.

This chain links TRBV27 with TRBJ2-1; D perhaps matches TRBD2 (5 bases). CDR3 length: 14 amino acids. V was shortened by 2 bases and J by 3 bases, with 8 bases between the two germline ends. Per the germline V gene, CDR1 is MNHEY and CDR2 is SMNVEV (reference sequence). CDR3 amino acids: CASSLGLLYNEQFF. CDR3 sequence (DNA): TGTGCCAGCAGTTTAGGACTGCTCTACAATGAGCAGTTCTTC.

The chain has TRBV19 and TRBJ2-3; 10 nucleotides agree with TRBD2. Germline CDR1 and CDR2: LNHDA and SQIVND (reference sequence). This CDR3 region has 15 residues. Unmatched junction bases numbered 5, after V lost 7 bases and J lost 1 base. The CDR3 bases are TGTGCCAGTACTACCGGGACTAGCGGCACAGATACGCAGTATTTT. Translating it yields CASTTGTSGTDTQYF.

The chain carries TRBV25-1 and TRBJ1-4; D gene unclear. V lost 5 bases and J lost 5, with 6 bases in between. There are 12 residues in the CDR3. Germline assignment: CDR1 MGHDK and CDR2 SYGVNS. The CDR3 spells CASSRLNEKLFF. In DNA form, the CDR3 reads TGTGCCAGCAGTCGGTTGAATGAAAAACTGTTTTTT.

This sequence joins TRBV18 and TRBJ1-4, with 7 bases lining up with TRBD1. The CDR3 runs to 13 residues. Germline CDR1 is KGHSH and CDR2 is LQKENI. V gave up 2 bases and J gave up 6 bases; unmatched junction bases: 0. This CDR3 reads CASSPGQDEKLFF. The CDR3 DNA reads as TGTGCCAGCTCACCAGGACAGGATGAAAAACTGTTTTTT.

The chain links TRBV23-1 to TRBJ2-4; possibly TRBD1 for D (6 bases). TRBV23-1 is assigned to the ORF class and has an uncertain function. The CDR3 has 15 residues. The V end was cut by 3 bases, the J end by 8 bases, with 17 bases between. DNA for the CDR3: TGCGCCAGCAGTCAGCTACGTAGCGAGGGGGACATTCAGTACTTC. Encoded protein: CASSQLRSEGDIQYF.

V is TRBV29-1 and J is TRBJ2-7; 9 bases match TRBD1. Losses at the gene ends were 3 bases for V and 2 bases for J; bases not matched to a gene: 2. This CDR3 comprises 13 residues. Germline V gene data show CDR1 as SQVTM and CDR2 as ANQGSEA. Here the CDR3 reads CSVEGQGTYEQYF. Here the CDR3 DNA reads TGCAGCGTTGAGGGACAGGGTACCTACGAGCAGTACTTC.

The genes are TRBV5-1 and TRBJ2-3; TRBD2 aligns across 8 bases. The junction had 7 bases not matched to a gene; V was cut back by 4 bases and J by 0 bases. The CDR3 spans 16 residues. CDR1 SGHRS and CDR2 YFSETQ come from the germline V gene. The CDR3: CASSTRGGGSTDTQYF. Here the CDR3 DNA reads TGCGCCAGCAGCACCCGTGGCGGGGGGAGCACAGATACGCAGTATTTT.

The genes are TRBV5-1 and TRBJ2-7; 7 bases agree with TRBD2. V gave up 0 bases and J gave up 13 bases; unmatched junction bases: 10. This CDR3 has 13 amino acids. Germline V lookup: CDR1 SGHRS, CDR2 YFSETQ. CDR3 DNA: TGCGCCAGCAGCTTGGGTGCGGGGGACTGGTCATACTTC. It yields the protein CASSLGAGDWSYF.